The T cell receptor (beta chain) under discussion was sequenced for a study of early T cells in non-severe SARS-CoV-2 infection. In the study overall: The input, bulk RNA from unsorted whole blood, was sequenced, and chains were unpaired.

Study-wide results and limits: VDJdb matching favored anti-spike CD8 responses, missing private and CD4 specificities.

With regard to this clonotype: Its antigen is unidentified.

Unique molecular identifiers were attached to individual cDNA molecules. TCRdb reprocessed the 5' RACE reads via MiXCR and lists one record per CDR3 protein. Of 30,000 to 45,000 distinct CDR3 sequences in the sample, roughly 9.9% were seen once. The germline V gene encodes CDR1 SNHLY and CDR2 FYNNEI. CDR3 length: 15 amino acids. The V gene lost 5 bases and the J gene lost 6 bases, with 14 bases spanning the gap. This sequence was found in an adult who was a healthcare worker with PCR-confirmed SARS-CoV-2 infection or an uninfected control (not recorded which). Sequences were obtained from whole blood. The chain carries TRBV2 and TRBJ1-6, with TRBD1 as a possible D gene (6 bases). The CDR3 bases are TGTGCCAGCAGTACTGTTTTGGGGGCTAATTCACCCCTCCACTTT. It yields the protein CASSTVLGANSPLHF.